Described below is a single TCR beta chain sequence and its context. It lacks a known antigen. No base qualities exist here, and no much larger clone lies one base off it. Including the terminal cysteine and phenylalanine, the CDR3 comprises 15 residues. The CDR3 DNA has 45 bases and is translated from base 1. The germline V gene yields MNHEY for CDR1 and SVGAGI for CDR2. V is cut by 0 bases and J by 5 bases, and the space between the germline ends is 14 bases. The sample is drawn from a study of technical replicates of blood from a few donors (dated by TCRdb to between 2016 and 2019). Receptor amplification or capture employed the immunoSEQ multiplex PCR assay. As stored in TCRdb, this immuneACCESS dataset retains in-frame rearrangements with V and J assigned. A fraction of the clones does not appear; measured against another copy, unresolved V genes explain less than half of the discrepancy, and the remainder lacks a known reason. Across this sample there are tens of thousands of clones, with roughly 90% seen only once. The ten largest clones add up to roughly 4.2% of the sample.

Sequences were obtained from PBMCs. This sequence uses TRBV6-5 and TRBJ2-7, with a weak D call of TRBD1 (5 bases match). The receptor's source is a human donor in good health. Some clones in this sample may be carry-over from other donors' samples. The sequence in DNA is TGTGCCAGCAGTTACTCGGGGCAGGCTTTCCACGAGCAGTACTTC. Its coded protein is CASSYSGQAFHEQYF.